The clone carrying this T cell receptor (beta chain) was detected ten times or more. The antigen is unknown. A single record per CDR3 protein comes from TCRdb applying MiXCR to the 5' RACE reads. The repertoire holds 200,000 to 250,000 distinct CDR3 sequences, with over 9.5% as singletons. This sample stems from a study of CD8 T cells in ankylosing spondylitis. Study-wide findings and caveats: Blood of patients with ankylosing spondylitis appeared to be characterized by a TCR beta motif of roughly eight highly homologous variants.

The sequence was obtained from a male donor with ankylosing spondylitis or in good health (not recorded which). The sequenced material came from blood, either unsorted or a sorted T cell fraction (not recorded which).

The CDR3 nucleotides are TGTGCCAGCAGTTTAGGCAGGGCTAATCAGCCCCAGCATTTT. Amino acids: CASSLGRANQPQHF. V and J are TRBV12-3 or TRBV12-4 and TRBJ1-5; D perhaps matches TRBD1 (5 bases). V was cut by 1 base and J by 4 bases, with 8 bases left in between. This CDR3 is built from 14 residues.